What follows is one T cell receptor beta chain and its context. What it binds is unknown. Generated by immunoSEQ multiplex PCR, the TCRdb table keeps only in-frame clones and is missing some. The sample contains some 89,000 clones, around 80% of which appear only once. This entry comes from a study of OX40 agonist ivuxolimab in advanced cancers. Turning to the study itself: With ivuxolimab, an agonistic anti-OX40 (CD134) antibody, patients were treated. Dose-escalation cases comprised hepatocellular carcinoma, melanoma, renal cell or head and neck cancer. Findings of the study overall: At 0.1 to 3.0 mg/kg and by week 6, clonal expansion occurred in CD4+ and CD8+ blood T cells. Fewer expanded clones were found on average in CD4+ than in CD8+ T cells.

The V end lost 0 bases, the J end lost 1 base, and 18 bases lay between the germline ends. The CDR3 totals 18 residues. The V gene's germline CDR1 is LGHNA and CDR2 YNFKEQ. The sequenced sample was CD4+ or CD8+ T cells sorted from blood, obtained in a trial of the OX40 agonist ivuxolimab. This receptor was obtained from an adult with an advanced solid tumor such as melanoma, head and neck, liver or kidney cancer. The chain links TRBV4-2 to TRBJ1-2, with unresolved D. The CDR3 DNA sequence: TGTGCCAGCAGCCAAGATTGGAATAGACATATACTTAACTATGGCTACACCTTC. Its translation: CASSQDWNRHILNYGYTF.